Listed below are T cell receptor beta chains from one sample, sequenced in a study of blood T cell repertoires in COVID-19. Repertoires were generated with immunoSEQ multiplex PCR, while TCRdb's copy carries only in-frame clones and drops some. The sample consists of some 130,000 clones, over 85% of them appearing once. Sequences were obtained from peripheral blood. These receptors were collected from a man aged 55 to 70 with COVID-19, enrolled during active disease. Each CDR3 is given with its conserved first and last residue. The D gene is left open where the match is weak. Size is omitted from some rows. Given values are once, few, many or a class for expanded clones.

TGTGCCAGCAGCCCATCATTTGCAGGGGCCTCCTACGAGCAGTACTTC	CASSPSFAGASYEQYF	.	TRBV5-4	once	TRBJ2-7
TGTGCCAGCAGCTTAGGGACAAACTATGGCTACACCTTC	CASSLGTNYGYTF	.	TRBV7-3	.	TRBJ1-2
TGTGCCAGCAGCTTCCTAGACCCTTTTCGGTCGGGTCGGAAAAAACTGTTTTTT	CASSFLDPFRSGRKKLFF	.	TRBV12-1	.	TRBJ1-4
TGTGCCAGCAGCTTAGAGGGAGACATGAACACTGAAGCTTTCTTT	CASSLEGDMNTEAFF	.	TRBV7-2	.	TRBJ1-1
TGTGCCAGCAGCTTAGTTACGGGAGGGGTAGATACGCAGTATTTT	CASSLVTGGVDTQYF	TRBD2	TRBV7-8	.	TRBJ2-3
TGTGCCAGCAGCGTGACTAGCACGACAACAAGCGGGGAGCTGTTTTTT	CASSVTSTTTSGELFF	TRBD2	TRBV9	.	TRBJ2-2
TGTGCCAGCAGTGAATCGGGGGACCTGAACACTGAAGCTTTCTTT	CASSESGDLNTEAFF	.	TRBV25-1	.	TRBJ1-1
TGCGCCAGCAGCACCGGGACTCCCAGCAATCAGCCCCAGCATTTT	CASSTGTPSNQPQHF	.	TRBV4-1	once	TRBJ1-5
TGCAGTGCAACTAGCGGATACGAGCAGTACTTC	CSATSGYEQYF	TRBD2	TRBV20-1	few	TRBJ2-7
TGCGCCAGCAGCTTGAACCAGGGGACAGATACGCAGTATTTT	CASSLNQGTDTQYF	.	TRBV5-1	.	TRBJ2-3
TGTGCCAGCAGTTCGAGGGTAAACAATGAGCAGTTCTTC	CASSSRVNNEQFF	.	TRBV6-6	.	TRBJ2-1
TGTGCCAGTAGTCCAACCTCTAGACTCACAGATACGCAGTATTTT	CASSPTSRLTDTQYF	.	TRBV19	.	TRBJ2-3
TGTGCCAGCAGCGTGGACAGGGGGCAATCTTCACCCCTCCACTTT	CASSVDRGQSSPLHF	TRBD1	TRBV11-2	.	TRBJ1-6
TGTGCCAGCAGTTTTGGGGCCGGACAGTGGAATGAAAAACTGTTTTTT	CASSFGAGQWNEKLFF	.	TRBV27	.	TRBJ1-4
TGTGCCAGCAGCCCTCCTCAGCGGGAGAGGTCGTACGAGCAGTACTTC	CASSPPQRERSYEQYF	TRBD2	TRBV11-2	.	TRBJ2-7
TGTGCCAGTAGTCTAGGACTTCTAGCGGTCGGGGAGCTGTTTTTT	CASSLGLLAVGELFF	TRBD2	TRBV19	.	TRBJ2-2
TGTGCCATCAGGGCCGACAGGGGAATCGCGGACTATGGCTACACCTTC	CAIRADRGIADYGYTF	TRBD1	TRBV10-3	.	TRBJ1-2
TGTGCCAGCAGCTTAAATCGCCAGGGTAGTAACCAAGAGACCCAGTACTTC	CASSLNRQGSNQETQYF	.	TRBV7-3	.	TRBJ2-5
TGTGCCAGCAGCGTAGTGGGACAGAGAGTTTACGAGCAGTACTTC	CASSVVGQRVYEQYF	TRBD1	TRBV7-8	.	TRBJ2-7
TGTGCCAGTAGTATCTTGGGGGCGGCTGGCTACACCTTC	CASSILGAAGYTF	.	TRBV19	.	TRBJ1-2
TGTGCCAGCAGGATGACAGAGTATCAGCCCCAGCATTTT	CASRMTEYQPQHF	.	TRBV6-5	.	TRBJ1-5
TGCAGCGTTCTGTTGACACATGAAGCTTTCTTT	CSVLLTHEAFF	.	TRBV29-1	.	TRBJ1-1
TGTGCCAGCCCTTGTGGGACATTTGACTCTGGAAACACCATATATTTT	CASPCGTFDSGNTIYF	.	TRBV28	.	TRBJ1-3
TGTGCCTGGAGTTGGGGACAGTCGGGAAACACCATATATTTT	CAWSWGQSGNTIYF	TRBD1	TRBV30	.	TRBJ1-3
TGTGCCAGCAGCAAAAACAGGTCCGGTCAGCCCCAGCATTTT	CASSKNRSGQPQHF	.	TRBV21-1	.	TRBJ1-5
TGTGCCAGCTCACCAGACAGTCCCAGCTCCTACAATGAGCAGTTCTTC	CASSPDSPSSYNEQFF	.	TRBV18	.	TRBJ2-1
TGTGCCAGCAGCCCTTCGACATTGAACACTGAAGCTTTCTTT	CASSPSTLNTEAFF	.	TRBV2	.	TRBJ1-1
TGTGCCAGCAGCGTGGGTGGGACAGAAAACTACGAGCAGTACTTC	CASSVGGTENYEQYF	TRBD1	TRBV9	.	TRBJ2-7
TGTGCCAGCTCAGCAGGGTGGAGTGACACTGAAGCTTTCTTT	CASSAGWSDTEAFF	.	TRBV18	.	TRBJ1-1
TGTGCCAGCAGCTTGAACAGTGGTTTCCCCAGCGAGCAGTACTTC	CASSLNSGFPSEQYF	.	TRBV11-2	.	TRBJ2-7
TGTGCCACACGCGCTCCGGTAAAAAACATTCAGTACTTC	CATRAPVKNIQYF	.	TRBV28	once	TRBJ2-4
TGTGCCAGCATGCAGGCGTCCTACAATGAGCAGTTCTTC	CASMQASYNEQFF	.	TRBV12-3/TRBV12-4	.	TRBJ2-1
TGTGCCAGCAGTTACCAACTAGCAGTCTACAATGAGCAGTTCTTC	CASSYQLAVYNEQFF	.	TRBV6-6	.	TRBJ2-1
TGTGCCAGCAGCTTGACAGGGGGTGGCAATCAGCCCCAGCATTTT	CASSLTGGGNQPQHF	TRBD1	TRBV4-2	.	TRBJ1-5
TGCGCCAGCAGCTTGGGCAGGGGGGCTGAAGCTTTCTTT	CASSLGRGAEAFF	TRBD1	TRBV5-1	.	TRBJ1-1
TGTGCCAGCAGCTTGGCCAGTCGACAAGAGACCCAGTACTTC	CASSLASRQETQYF	.	TRBV5-4	.	TRBJ2-5
TGTGCCAGCAGCCCCCGACAGAACTCTGGCTACACCTTC	CASSPRQNSGYTF	.	TRBV3-1/TRBV3-2	.	TRBJ1-2
TGTGCCAGCAGCGTAGAGGCAGGGAATTTCTATACGCAGTATTTT	CASSVEAGNFYTQYF	.	TRBV9	.	TRBJ2-3
TGTGCCAGTAGTATAACGTGGAGAGACTTCTCCTACGAGCAGTACTTC	CASSITWRDFSYEQYF	.	TRBV19	.	TRBJ2-7
TGTGCCAGCAGTGAACCGGGGGGAGGCTACACCTTC	CASSEPGGGYTF	.	TRBV6-1	once	TRBJ1-2
TGTGCCAGCAGACCCCAAGGACTAGCGGACTCCTACGAGCAGTACTTC	CASRPQGLADSYEQYF	TRBD2	TRBV27	.	TRBJ2-7
TGTGCCATCAGTCACGACAGGGGACGCTACGAGCAGTACTTC	CAISHDRGRYEQYF	TRBD1	TRBV10-3	.	TRBJ2-7
TGTGCCAGCAGCTTAGATAGCGTCTGGGTGTACTTC	CASSLDSVWVYF	.	TRBV11-2	.	TRBJ2-7
TGCAGTGCTAGTAGCGGGAGGGCCGCCAATGAGCAGTTCTTC	CSASSGRAANEQFF	TRBD2	TRBV20-1	.	TRBJ2-1
TGTGCCAGCAGTTCTCAGGTGCGCGAGCAGTACTTC	CASSSQVREQYF	.	TRBV28	.	TRBJ2-7
TGTGCCAGCAGCTCGCCAGCGACTAGCGGGAGTTACGAGCAGTACTTC	CASSSPATSGSYEQYF	TRBD2	TRBV11-1	.	TRBJ2-7
TGTGCCAGCAGCTTGATTGGGGGGGCAGGTAGAGGGCAAGAGACCCAGTACTTC	CASSLIGGAGRGQETQYF	.	TRBV7-8	.	TRBJ2-5
TGCGCCAGCAGCTTGGAGCGAAACACTGAAGCTTTCTTT	CASSLERNTEAFF	.	TRBV5-1	.	TRBJ1-1
TGTGCCAGCAGCTTATCACCGGGATACTACGAGCAGTACTTC	CASSLSPGYYEQYF	.	TRBV7-2	.	TRBJ2-7
TGTGCCAGCAGCCAAGTTTCCGGGAACAATGAGCAGTTCTTC	CASSQVSGNNEQFF	.	TRBV3-1/TRBV3-2	.	TRBJ2-1
TGTGCCAGCAGCAACGGGGATACAGATACGCAGTATTTT	CASSNGDTDTQYF	.	TRBV28	.	TRBJ2-3
TGTGCCAGCAGCGTAGGACAGGAGAACACTGAAGCTTTCTTT	CASSVGQENTEAFF	.	TRBV9	.	TRBJ1-1
TGTGCCAGCAGTTACCCCGGACTAGCGGGAGGGCCGAACTCCTACGAGCAGTACTTC	CASSYPGLAGGPNSYEQYF	TRBD2	TRBV6-2/TRBV6-3	.	TRBJ2-7
TGTGCCAGTTCCGGAGGGATTAACTATGGCTACACCTTC	CASSGGINYGYTF	.	TRBV6-5	.	TRBJ1-2